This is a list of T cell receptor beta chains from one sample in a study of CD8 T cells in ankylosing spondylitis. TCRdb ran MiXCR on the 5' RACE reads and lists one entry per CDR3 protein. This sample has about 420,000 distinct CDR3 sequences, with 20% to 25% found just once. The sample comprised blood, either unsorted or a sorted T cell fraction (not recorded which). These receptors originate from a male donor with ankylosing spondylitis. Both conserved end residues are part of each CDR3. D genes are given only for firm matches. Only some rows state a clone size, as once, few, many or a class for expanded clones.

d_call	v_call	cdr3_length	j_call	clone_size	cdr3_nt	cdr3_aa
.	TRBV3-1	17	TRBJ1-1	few	TGTGCCAGCAGCCAAGCACCGGAGCAGGGAATGAACACTGAAGCTTTCTTT	CASSQAPEQGMNTEAFF
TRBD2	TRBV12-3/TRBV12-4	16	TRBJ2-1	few	TGTGCCAGCAGTTTTCCGGGACTAGCGCGGGGGAATGAGCAGTTCTTC	CASSFPGLARGNEQFF
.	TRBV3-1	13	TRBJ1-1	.	TGTGCCAGCAGCCCCAACACTGACCCACCCCCTTTCTTT	CASSPNTDPPPFF
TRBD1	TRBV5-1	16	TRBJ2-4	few	TGCGCCAGCAGCTACGACAGGGCTCCTCGGCAAAACATTCAGTACTTC	CASSYDRAPRQNIQYF
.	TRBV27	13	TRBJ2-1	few	TGTGCCAGCAGTTTAAACAGGGTAAATGAGCAGTTCTTC	CASSLNRVNEQFF
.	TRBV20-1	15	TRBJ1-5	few	TGCAGTGCTAGTCGGACGGGGACCTACAATCAGCCCCAGCATTTT	CSASRTGTYNQPQHF
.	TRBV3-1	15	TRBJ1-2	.	TGTGCCAGCAGCCAAACTCGGACAGCTTCCTATGGCTACACCTTC	CASSQTRTASYGYTF
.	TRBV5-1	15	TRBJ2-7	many	TGCGCCAGCAGCTTGTACTATACGGCGGAGTTCGAGCAGTACTTC	CASSLYYTAEFEQYF
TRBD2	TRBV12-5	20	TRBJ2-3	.	TGTGCTAGTGGTTTCCGGACTAGCGGGAGCGTTATGGGAATAACAGATACGCAGTATTTT	CASGFRTSGSVMGITDTQYF
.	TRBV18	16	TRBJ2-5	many	TGTGCCAGCTCACCACCGCTGGACAGATACCAAGAGACCCAGTACTTC	CASSPPLDRYQETQYF
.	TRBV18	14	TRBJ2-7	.	TGTGCCAGCTCACCACCGTTGTCGAAGTACGAGCAGTACTTC	CASSPPLSKYEQYF
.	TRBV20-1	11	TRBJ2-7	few	TGCAGTGCAACTTCCTCCCACGAGCAGTACTTC	CSATSSHEQYF
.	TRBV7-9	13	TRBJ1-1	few	TGTGCCAGCAGCTTAGCGAGTGGGCCTGAAGCTTTCTTT	CASSLASGPEAFF
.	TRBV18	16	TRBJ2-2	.	TGTGCCAGCTCAGGGACCGCGGCCCTGAACACCGGGGAGCTGTTTTTT	CASSGTAALNTGELFF
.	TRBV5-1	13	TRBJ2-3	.	TGCGCCAGCAGCTTCCAGTCTGCAGATACGCAGTATTTT	CASSFQSADTQYF
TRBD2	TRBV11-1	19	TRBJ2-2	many	TGTGCCAGCAGCTTCCCGCGGGAGCGGGAGAGGTCGAACACCGGGGAGCTGTTTTTT	CASSFPRERERSNTGELFF
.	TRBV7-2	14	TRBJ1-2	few	TGTGCCAGCAGCTTAGCCAGCCTGGGGGATGGCTACACCTTC	CASSLASLGDGYTF
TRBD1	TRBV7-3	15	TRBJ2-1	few	TGTGCCAGCAGCTTAACCACGGGACAGGGGGTGAGGCAGTTCTTC	CASSLTTGQGVRQFF
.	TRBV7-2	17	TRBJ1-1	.	TGTGCCAGGAGCCCAAGGCTCGGGGTGGGGCTGAACACTGAAGCTTTCTTT	CARSPRLGVGLNTEAFF
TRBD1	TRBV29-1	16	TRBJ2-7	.	TGCAGCGTTGAAGATCAGGAGGGACAGGGGTTGGCCGAGCAGTACTTC	CSVEDQEGQGLAEQYF
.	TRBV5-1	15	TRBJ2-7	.	TGCGCCAGCAGCTTGGGACAGACTAACTCCTACGAGCAGTACTTC	CASSLGQTNSYEQYF
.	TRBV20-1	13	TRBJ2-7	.	TGCAGTGCTAGAGTACAGGGCCTCTACGAGCAGTACTTC	CSARVQGLYEQYF
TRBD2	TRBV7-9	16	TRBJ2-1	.	TGTGCCAGCAGCTCTATCGGCGGGAGAGCCTACAATGAGCAGTTCTTC	CASSSIGGRAYNEQFF
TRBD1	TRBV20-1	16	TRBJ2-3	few	TGCAGTGCTGGGACAGGTGGGGGGTGGAGCACAGATACGCAGTATTTT	CSAGTGGGWSTDTQYF
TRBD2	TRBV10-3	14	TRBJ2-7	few	TGTGCCATCAGTGAATGGGGGAGGGCCGACGAGCAGTACTTC	CAISEWGRADEQYF
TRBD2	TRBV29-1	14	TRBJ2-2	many	TGCAGCGTTGACGGCGGGAGAGTCTCCGGGGAGCTGTTTTTT	CSVDGGRVSGELFF
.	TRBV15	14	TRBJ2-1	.	TGTGCCACCAGCAGACAGAACTCCTACAATGAGCAGTTCTTC	CATSRQNSYNEQFF
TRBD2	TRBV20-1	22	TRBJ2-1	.	TGCAGTGCTAGAGTTTTATCTGGTTCATGGACTAGCGGGAGGGCCAGGTACAATGAGCAGTTCTTC	CSARVLSGSWTSGRARYNEQFF
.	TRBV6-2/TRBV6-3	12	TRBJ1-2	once	TGTGCCAGCAGTTCTGGACGGAGAGTTGCCCACTTC	CASSSGRRVAHF
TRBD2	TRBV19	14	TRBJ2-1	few	TGTGCCAGTAGGACTAGCGGGACCTTGAATGAGCAGTTCTTC	CASRTSGTLNEQFF
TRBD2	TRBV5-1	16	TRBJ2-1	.	TGCGCCAGTGATCTAGCGGGAGATTCGGCCTACAATGAGCAGTTCTTC	CASDLAGDSAYNEQFF
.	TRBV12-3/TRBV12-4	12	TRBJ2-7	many	TGTGCCAGCAGTTCCCACAACTACGAGCAGTACTTC	CASSSHNYEQYF
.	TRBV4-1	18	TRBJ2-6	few	TGCGCCAGCAGCCAAGGGGGGCCGCGCGTTATTGGGTCCAACGTCCTGACTTTC	CASSQGGPRVIGSNVLTF
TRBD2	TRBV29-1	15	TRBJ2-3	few	TGCAGCGTTGAAGGGGGCGGGAGGGCCCCCGATACGCAGTATTTT	CSVEGGGRAPDTQYF
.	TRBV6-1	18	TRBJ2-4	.	TGTGCCAGCAGTCCTCCCAGGGGGGAGGGGAGAGCCAAAAACATTCAGTACTTC	CASSPPRGEGRAKNIQYF
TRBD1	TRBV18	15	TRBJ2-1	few	TGTGCCAGCTCAGAAGACAGGGACTCCTACAATGAGCAGTTCTTC	CASSEDRDSYNEQFF
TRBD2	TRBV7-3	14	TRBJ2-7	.	TGTGCCAGCAGTCCAGAGGGGAGGGAGCGCGAGCAGTACTTC	CASSPEGREREQYF
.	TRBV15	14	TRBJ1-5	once	TGTGCCACCAGCAGAGAAGGAGGGGACGAGCCCCAGCATTTT	CATSREGGDEPQHF
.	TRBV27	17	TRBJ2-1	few	TGTGCCAGCAGTTCCCGACCCCCGGTGAGCTCCTACAATGAGCAGTTCTTC	CASSSRPPVSSYNEQFF
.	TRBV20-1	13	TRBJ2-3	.	TGCAGTGAGAGCTCGGGAGGCACAGATACGCAGTATTTT	CSESSGGTDTQYF